A selection of T cell receptor beta chains follows, all from one sample in a study of Ad26.COV2.S vaccination and SARS-CoV-2 variants. Assay used: immunoSEQ multiplex PCR; TCRdb lists only in-frame clones, some missing. The data show some 290,000 clones, 86% seen once. The sample was peripheral blood, taken in a trial of Ad26.COV2.S vaccine versus placebo. Receptor source: a person aged 18-65 years who received the Ad26.COV2.S COVID-19 vaccine or a placebo. CDR3s include the opening cysteine and the closing phenylalanine or tryptophan. A D gene is named only where the DNA matches it firmly. The size entry is marked missing in some rows and otherwise reads once, few, many or a size class.

>TRBV12-3/TRBV12-4|.|.|TRBJ1-2
CASSPGGDYGYTF
TGTGCCAGCAGTCCCGGGGGAGACTATGGCTACACCTTC
>TRBV19|.|.|TRBJ1-3
CASKQDLVGGNTIYF
TGTGCCAGTAAACAGGACCTGGTTGGGGGAAACACCATATATTTT
>TRBV5-1|.|.|TRBJ1-1
CASSPLSNTEAFF
TGCGCCAGCTCGCCCCTTTCGAACACTGAAGCTTTCTTT
>TRBV6-2/TRBV6-3|.|TRBD2|TRBJ2-2
CASSYDRTSPTGELFF
TGTGCCAGCAGTTACGATCGGACTAGCCCCACCGGGGAGCTGTTTTTT
>TRBV6-5|.|.|TRBJ1-2
CASSKARGKSYGYTF
TGTGCCAGCAGTAAGGCCCGGGGCAAAAGCTATGGCTACACCTTC
>TRBV12-3/TRBV12-4|.|.|TRBJ1-1
CASSFYENTEAFF
TGTGCCAGCAGTTTCTACGAAAACACTGAAGCTTTCTTT
>TRBV2|.|.|TRBJ2-7
CASSSEGSKGDF
TGTGCCAGCAGTTCAGAAGGGAGCAAGGGGGACTTC
>TRBV25-1|.|.|TRBJ1-4
CASRRDATNEKLFF
TGTGCCAGCAGGCGGGATGCAACTAATGAAAAACTGTTTTTT
>TRBV4-2|.|.|TRBJ1-1
CASSQGGGNTEAFF
TGTGCCAGCAGCCAGGGAGGGGGTAACACTGAAGCTTTCTTT
>TRBV28|.|TRBD1|TRBJ2-7
CASSFPRQGSYEQYF
TGTGCCAGCAGTTTCCCCCGACAGGGTTCCTACGAGCAGTACTTC
>TRBV10-3|.|.|TRBJ2-7
CAISIGEGYEQYF
TGTGCCATCAGTATTGGGGAAGGCTACGAGCAGTACTTC
>TRBV11-3|.|TRBD2|TRBJ2-3
CASSLSRGGGVDTQYF
TGTGCCAGCAGCTTAAGTCGCGGGGGTGGGGTGGATACGCAGTATTTT
>TRBV27|.|.|TRBJ1-5
CASSLEGAYGNQPQHF
TGTGCCAGCAGTTTGGAAGGAGCCTACGGTAATCAGCCCCAGCATTTT
>TRBV11-2|.|TRBD2|TRBJ2-2
CASSPRRTSGGPNTGELFF
TGTGCCAGCAGCCCCCGAAGGACTAGCGGGGGTCCGAACACCGGGGAGCTGTTTTTT
>TRBV27|.|.|TRBJ1-5
CASSTRDNNQPQHF
TGTGCCAGCAGTACAAGGGACAACAATCAGCCCCAGCATTTT
>TRBV10-3|.|TRBD1|TRBJ1-4
CAISDPGTGNEKLFF
TGTGCCATCAGTGACCCCGGGACAGGGAATGAAAAACTGTTTTTT
>TRBV7-2|once|TRBD1|TRBJ2-1
CASSLDRGERNEQFF
TGTGCCAGCAGCCTTGACAGGGGGGAAAGAAATGAGCAGTTCTTC
>TRBV30|.|.|TRBJ2-7
CAWSVKLIGLISASYEQYF
TGTGCCTGGAGTGTAAAGTTAATAGGGCTCATTTCGGCCTCCTACGAGCAGTACTTC
>TRBV5-1|.|TRBD1|TRBJ2-7
CASSSGQNLWEQYF
TGCGCCAGCAGCTCGGGACAGAACCTTTGGGAGCAGTACTTC
>TRBV27|.|.|TRBJ2-1
CASSSTGLLTHNEQFF
TGTGCCAGCAGTTCCACCGGCTTATTGACTCACAATGAGCAGTTCTTC
>TRBV9|.|.|TRBJ2-2
CASSPRGGLTGELFF
TGTGCCAGCAGCCCCAGGGGGGGCCTCACCGGGGAGCTGTTTTTT
>TRBV6-5|.|.|TRBJ1-1
CASSYSGVEGNTEAFF
TGTGCCAGCAGTTATTCCGGAGTGGAGGGAAACACTGAAGCTTTCTTT
>TRBV5-8|.|.|TRBJ1-5
CASSSKGRASNQPQHF
TGTGCCAGCAGCTCCAAGGGTCGGGCGAGCAATCAGCCCCAGCATTTT
>TRBV23-1|.|.|TRBJ1-6
CASSQSGIRGAYNSPLHF
TGCGCCAGCAGTCAAAGCGGGATTAGGGGCGCCTATAATTCACCCCTCCACTTT
>TRBV19|.|TRBD1|TRBJ2-1
CASSLQGAYNEQFF
TGTGCCAGTAGTCTTCAGGGGGCCTACAATGAGCAGTTCTTC
>TRBV2|.|.|TRBJ1-5
CASSVDRNSNQPQHF
TGTGCCAGCAGCGTGGACAGAAATAGCAATCAGCCCCAGCATTTT
>TRBV25-1|many|.|TRBJ1-2
CASSGFGRAPVDGYTF
TGTGCCAGCAGTGGTTTTGGACGAGCCCCCGTAGACGGCTACACCTTC
>TRBV18|.|.|TRBJ2-2
CASSPNTVRELFF
TGTGCCAGCTCACCGAACACTGTGCGGGAGCTGTTTTTT
>TRBV11-2|.|.|TRBJ1-1
CASSYSAQQQGRNTEAFF
TGTGCCAGCAGCTACAGCGCCCAGCAACAGGGAAGGAACACTGAAGCTTTCTTT
>TRBV7-9|.|.|TRBJ1-4
CASSLVGGESVF
TGTGCCAGCAGCTTAGTTGGGGGTGAGAGCGTTTTT
>TRBV19|.|TRBD1|TRBJ1-6
CASTPTGTYNSPLHF
TGTGCCAGTACCCCGACAGGGACCTATAATTCACCCCTCCACTTT
>TRBV15|.|.|TRBJ2-7
CATSRDRYEQYF
TGTGCCACCAGCAGAGATCGCTACGAGCAGTACTTC
>TRBV6-5|.|.|TRBJ1-1
CASTYGINTEAFF
TGTGCCAGCACTTACGGTATCAACACTGAAGCTTTCTTT
>TRBV6-1|.|.|TRBJ2-1
CASSEAWLAKRQFF
TGTGCCAGCAGTGAAGCCTGGCTAGCCAAGAGGCAGTTCTTC
>TRBV27|.|TRBD2|TRBJ2-3
CASSLKVAGGTDTQYF
TGTGCCAGCAGTTTAAAGGTAGCGGGGGGTACAGATACGCAGTATTTT
>TRBV6-2/TRBV6-3|.|.|TRBJ1-2
CASSHLREWAYGYTF
TGTGCCAGCAGCCATCTGAGGGAATGGGCCTATGGCTACACCTTC
>TRBV2|.|.|TRBJ2-2
CASTLRGITGELFF
TGTGCCAGCACCTTAAGGGGTATTACCGGGGAGCTGTTTTTT
>TRBV6-2/TRBV6-3|.|.|TRBJ2-1
CASSDSRSYNEQFF
TGTGCCAGCAGCGACTCCCGCTCCTACAATGAGCAGTTCTTC
>TRBV5-1|.|.|TRBJ2-1
CASSLAGYGIDEQFF
TGCGCCAGCAGCTTGGCCGGGTACGGGATTGATGAGCAGTTCTTC
>TRBV15|.|.|TRBJ1-5
CATSRGGGYSNQPQHF
TGTGCCACCAGCAGAGGGGGGGGCTATAGCAATCAGCCCCAGCATTTT
>TRBV10-3|once|.|TRBJ1-6
CAISEPRSGPYNSPLHF
TGTGCCATCAGTGAGCCGCGTAGTGGTCCCTATAATTCACCCCTCCACTTT